This record concerns one TCR beta chain sequence. Its target is not known. A read error is likely, as this CDR3 ends without the conserved phenylalanine or tryptophan. The sample originates from a study of CD8+CD57+ T cells in acquired aplastic anemia. This CDR3 contains 14 residues. Germline V lookup: CDR1 ENHRY, CDR2 SYGVKD. With V trimmed by 10 bases and J by 3 bases, 9 bases remained unmatched. Findings and caveats of the study: Patients and controls were found to share twenty-nine CD8+ CDR3 sequences.

By flow cytometry, patients selected for sequencing had shown an expansion of CD8+CD57+ cells. CDR3 and TCR beta VDJ profiling relied on genomic DNA as the template. TCRdb passed the reads through MiXCR, listing each CDR3 protein once. Among about 190,000 distinct CDR3 sequences listed, nearly 50% were seen once. The genes are TRBV10-3 and TRBJ2-5, with 9 bases fitting TRBD1. The sequence was collected from a human donor with aplastic anemia. The sample comprised sorted CD4+, CD8+, or CD8+CD57+ T cells (not recorded which) from PBMCs. CDR3 in DNA: TGTGCCAGCCAGGAAGGGACAGGGAAAGAGACCCAGTACCTC. It encodes CASQEGTGKETQYL.